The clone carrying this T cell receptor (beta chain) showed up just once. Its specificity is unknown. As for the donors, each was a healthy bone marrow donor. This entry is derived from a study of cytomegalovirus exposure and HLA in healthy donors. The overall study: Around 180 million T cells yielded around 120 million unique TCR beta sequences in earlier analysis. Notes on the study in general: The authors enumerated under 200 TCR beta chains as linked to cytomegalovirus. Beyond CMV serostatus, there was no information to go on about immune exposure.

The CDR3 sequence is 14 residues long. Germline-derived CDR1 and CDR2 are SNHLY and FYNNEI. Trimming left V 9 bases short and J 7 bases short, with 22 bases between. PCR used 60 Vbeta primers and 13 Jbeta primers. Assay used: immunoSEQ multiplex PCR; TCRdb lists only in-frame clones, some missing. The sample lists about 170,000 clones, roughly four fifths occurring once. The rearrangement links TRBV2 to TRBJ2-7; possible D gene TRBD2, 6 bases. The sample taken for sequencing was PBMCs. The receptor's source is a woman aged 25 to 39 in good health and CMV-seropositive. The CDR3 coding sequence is TGTGCCAGTCGGGCGGGACCGCTTGTGGGGGAGCAGTACTTC. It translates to CASRAGPLVGEQYF. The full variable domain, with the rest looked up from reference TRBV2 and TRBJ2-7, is EPEVTQTPSHQVTQMGQEVILRCVPISNHLYFYWYRQILGQKVEFLVSFYNNEISEKSEIFDDQFSVERPDGSNFTLKIRSTKLEDSAMYFCASRAGPLVGEQYFGPGTRLTVT.